Below are 25 T cell receptor beta chains sequenced from a single sample in a study of a mutant IDH1 vaccine in newly diagnosed glioma. The method was immunoSEQ multiplex PCR; TCRdb's version includes in-frame clones alone and lacks a portion of them. The data contain tens of thousands of clones, approximately 85% of them singletons. Time point in this sample: week 5, during vaccination. The investigators gave 300 ug of mutant IDH1 20-mer peptide in each vaccine dose, together with topical imiquimod. No antigens are known for them. Material: PBMCs, obtained from a glioma patient whose treatment included an IDH1 peptide vaccine. Receptors were obtained from a man aged 35 to 55 with glioma.

The J gene is TRBJ1-2, the V gene TRBV19; TRBD1 agrees at 7 bases. The CDR3 runs 16 residues. Per germline, CDR1 LNHDA and CDR2 SQIVND (reference sequence). The V and J ends lost 7 bases and 5 bases, in that order; junction bases with no gene match: 16. The CDR3 DNA follows: TGTGCCAGTACCCCATACCCCCGGGACAGACCTTATGGCTACACCTTC. Its protein is CASTPYPRDRPYGYTF.

DNA of the CDR3: TGTGCCAGCAGCACCCGGACAGGAAATAATGGCTACACCTTC. It specifies CASSTRTGNNGYTF. V usage is TRBV9 and J usage is TRBJ1-2, with 7 positions matching TRBD1. J gave up 6 bases and V 4 bases, and 9 bases lay outside the gene matches. Germline loops: CDR1 SGDLS, CDR2 YYNGEE. This CDR3 has 14 amino acids.

The genes are TRBV11-2 and TRBJ2-5; no clear D gene. The CDR3 is 12 residues long. V lost 5 bases to trimming and J lost 5 bases, with 9 bases between them. Germline V gene data show CDR1 as SGHAT and CDR2 as FQNNGV. CDR3 in DNA: TGTGCCAGCAGCGCCGGATTGGAGACCCAGTACTTC. This translates into CASSAGLETQYF.

The chain recombines TRBV9 with TRBJ2-3; 8 bases agree with TRBD2. Germline V lookup: CDR1 SGDLS, CDR2 YYNGEE. The CDR3 has 17 residues. Trimming took 0 bases from V and 1 from J; bases not matched to a gene: 7. CDR3 sequence reads: CASSVGSGSIGTDTQYF. The CDR3 DNA sequence: TGTGCCAGCAGCGTAGGAAGCGGGAGTATCGGCACAGATACGCAGTATTTT.

This clone was picked up one time. The CDR3 DNA is TGCGCCAGCAGCCAAGTTGGTCCCCTCTCCTACGAGCAGTACTTC. Its protein product is CASSQVGPLSYEQYF. V gene TRBV4-1 combines with J gene TRBJ2-7; the D is unclear. Trimming shortened V by 1 base and J by 0 bases, and 10 bases separated the two germline ends. This CDR3 is 15 amino acids long. Germline CDR1 MGHRA, CDR2 YSYEKL.

J is TRBJ2-5 and V is TRBV7-2; 8 nucleotides match TRBD1. The V gene end was trimmed by 5 bases and the J gene end by 3 bases; junction bases not matched to a gene: 2. The CDR3 has 13 amino acids. Germline lookup yields CDR1 SGHTA and CDR2 FQGNSA. The CDR3: CASSVQGEETQYF. The CDR3 DNA reads as TGTGCCAGCAGCGTACAGGGGGAAGAGACCCAGTACTTC. The full variable domain, with the rest looked up from reference TRBV7-2 and TRBJ2-5, is GAGVSQSPSNKVTEKGKDVELRCDPISGHTALYWYRQSLGQGLEFLIYFQGNSAPDKSGLPSDRFSAERTGGSVSTLTIQRTQQEDSAVYLCASSVQGEETQYFGPGTRLLVL.

The J gene is TRBJ1-1, the V gene TRBV28, with D uncertain. The germline V gene has CDR1 MDHEN and CDR2 SYDVKM. The CDR3 has 11 residues. V lost 6 bases to trimming and J lost 3 bases, with 5 bases between them. The CDR3 sequence: CASRLYTEAFF. The CDR3 DNA follows: TGTGCCAGCAGGTTGTACACTGAAGCTTTCTTT.

The chain employs TRBV5-5 and TRBJ2-7; D gene uncertain. From germline, CDR1 is SGHKS and CDR2 YYEKEE (reference sequence). V lost 3 bases, J lost 4 bases, and 8 bases lay in between. This CDR3 has 12 residues. In DNA form, the CDR3 reads TGTGCCAGCAGCTCCGCAAGTTACGAGCAGTACTTC. Protein product: CASSSASYEQYF.

The V call is TRBV10-3, the J call TRBJ2-1; 13 bases line up with TRBD2. The CDR3 contains 13 residues. V dropped 10 bases and J dropped 10; count of bases not matched to a gene: 7. Per germline, CDR1 ENHRY and CDR2 SYGVKD. The DNA of the CDR3 is TGTGCCAGCGGACTAGCGGGAGAGAGGGAGCAGTTCTTC. This gives the protein CASGLAGEREQFF.

The chain carries TRBV7-9 and TRBJ2-1; no firm D call. Trimming shortened V by 5 bases and J by 13 bases, and 12 bases separated the two germline ends. CDR1 is SEHNR, CDR2 FQNEAQ, per germline (reference sequence). The CDR3 consists of 11 residues. CDR3 bases: TGTGCCAGCAGCCGCGACGGAGCACAGTTCTTC. Residues: CASSRDGAQFF.

This clone was observed a single time. The V call is TRBV20-1, the J call TRBJ1-2; no reliable D call. V was cut by 3 bases and J by 6 bases, with 5 bases left in between. The CDR3 has 10 amino acids. The germline gives CDR1 DFQATT, CDR2 SNEGSKA (reference sequence). The CDR3 is CSASVNGYTF. The DNA for the CDR3 is TGCAGTGCTAGCGTTAATGGCTACACCTTC.

This rearrangement joins TRBV7-2 to TRBJ1-4; D is ambiguous. Deletions cut 2 bases from V and 10 bases from J, with 11 bases between. The length of the CDR3 is 13 residues. Per the germline V gene, CDR1 is SGHTA and CDR2 is FQGNSA. CDR3 sequence reads: CASSLNQFVKLFF. DNA of the CDR3: TGTGCCAGCAGCTTAAATCAGTTCGTAAAACTGTTTTTT.

The rearrangement joins TRBV2 to TRBJ2-7; 7 bases map to TRBD2. The CDR3 sequence is 15 residues long. Trimming at V came to 6 bases and at J to 7 bases, leaving 15 bases not matched to a gene. In germline, CDR1 is SNHLY, CDR2 FYNNEI. The CDR3 DNA reads as TGTGCCAGCAGCTCCCACCCGGGGGGTTCGGGGGAGCAGTACTTC. The encoded protein is CASSSHPGGSGEQYF.

This chain links TRBV19 with TRBJ1-4, with a possible D match to TRBD1 (6 bases). Germline assignment: CDR1 LNHDA and CDR2 SQIVND (reference sequence). The ends were cut back, 5 bases at V and 8 bases at J, with 12 bases in the middle. The CDR3 is 13 amino acids. The DNA of the CDR3 is TGTGCCAGTAGTCCAGGGGCCTTCGAAAAACTGTTTTTT. This sequence encodes CASSPGAFEKLFF. The full variable domain, rest sourced from reference TRBV19 and TRBJ1-4, is DGGITQSPKYLFRKEGQNVTLSCEQNLNHDAMYWYRQDPGQGLRLIYYSQIVNDFQKGDIAEGYSVSREKKESFPLTVTSAQKNPTAFYLCASSPGAFEKLFFGSGTQLSVL.

This chain connects TRBV5-4 to TRBJ2-4, with D perhaps matching TRBD2 (6 bases). V lost 4 bases, J lost 7 bases, and 18 bases lay in between. CDR1 is SGHNT and CDR2 is YYREEE in the germline V gene (reference sequence). This CDR3 region has 15 residues. Here the CDR3 DNA reads TGTGCCAGCAGCGGGCTAGCAGGAGGGGACAACATTCAGTACTTC. It encodes CASSGLAGGDNIQYF.

This clone was seen more than once but under ten times. This chain's CDR3 is CASSRPLTREQYF. In DNA form, the CDR3 reads TGTGCCAGCAGTCGGCCGCTAACGCGCGAGCAGTACTTC. The chain uses TRBV6-1 and TRBJ2-7; D is ambiguous. The CDR3 covers 13 residues. The V end lost 5 bases, the J end lost 6 bases, and 14 bases lay between the germline ends. Germline V gene data show CDR1 as MNHNS and CDR2 as SASEGT.

This chain links TRBV4-1 with TRBJ2-3, with D possibly matching TRBD2 (5 bases). V was clipped by 2 bases and J by 2 bases, with 8 bases between them. The CDR3 sequence is 14 residues long. Germline lookup yields CDR1 MGHRA and CDR2 YSYEKL. CDR3 protein: CASSQLAHTDTQYF. CDR3 bases: TGCGCCAGCAGCCAACTAGCACACACAGATACGCAGTATTTT.

This clone appeared once. This chain connects TRBV6-4 to TRBJ1-4, with 9 bases aligning to TRBD1. This CDR3 has 15 residues. Trimming cost V 8 bases and J 0 bases; bases outside gene matches: 4. Germline lookup yields CDR1 MRHNA and CDR2 SNTAGT. The CDR3 nucleotides read TGTGCCAGCTCCCGGACAGGGGCAACTAATGAAAAACTGTTTTTT. Its protein is CASSRTGATNEKLFF.

The V and J genes are TRBV5-1 and TRBJ2-7, with 7 positions matching TRBD2. The CDR3 totals 16 residues. Looked up from germline, CDR1 is SGHRS and CDR2 is YFSETQ. V trimming: 6 bases; J trimming: 3 bases; junction bases outside the gene matches: 15. DNA of the CDR3: TGCGCCAGCATCTACAAACCGGGGGGTGATGGCTACGAGCAGTACTTC. This sequence encodes CASIYKPGGDGYEQYF.

This clone has a single count. The chain recombines TRBV9 with TRBJ2-5, with 13 bases matching TRBD2. CDR1 and CDR2 (germline): SGDLS, YYNGEE. The CDR3 runs to 17 residues. Losses at the gene ends were 3 bases for V and 5 bases for J; bases not matched to a gene: 10. The CDR3 loop is CASSALRTSGSGETQYF. The CDR3 coding sequence is TGTGCCAGCAGCGCTTTAAGGACTAGCGGGAGCGGGGAGACCCAGTACTTC.

The V gene is TRBV7-2, the J gene TRBJ1-1; D is ambiguous. The CDR3 is 14 amino acids. V shed 1 base and J shed 3 bases, with 9 bases lying between them. Germline CDR1 reads SGHTA; CDR2 reads FQGNSA. The CDR3 nucleotides are TGTGCCAGCAGCTTAGGCATGTGGGACACTGAAGCTTTCTTT. Its protein is CASSLGMWDTEAFF. Combining the CDR3 with reference TRBV7-2 and TRBJ1-1 gives the whole variable domain GAGVSQSPSNKVTEKGKDVELRCDPISGHTALYWYRQSLGQGLEFLIYFQGNSAPDKSGLPSDRFSAERTGGSVSTLTIQRTQQEDSAVYLCASSLGMWDTEAFFGQGTRLTVV.

V and J are TRBV28 and TRBJ2-7; a weak D match, TRBD2 (5 bases). V was trimmed by 8 bases and J by 4 bases, leaving 9 bases between them. The germline V gene encodes CDR1 MDHEN and CDR2 SYDVKM. This CDR3 has 11 residues. CDR3: CASEGQYEQYF. Written as DNA, the CDR3 is TGTGCCAGCGAGGGTCAATACGAGCAGTACTTC.

This clone was found once. The V and J genes are TRBV7-9 and TRBJ2-1; TRBD2 matches 7 bases. The trim removed 5 bases at V and 9 bases at J, leaving 10 bases unmatched. Germline V CDR1 and CDR2: SEHNR, FQNEAQ (reference sequence). The CDR3 loop spans 14 amino acids. The CDR3 here is CASSHGLVWTEQFF. In DNA form, the CDR3 reads TGTGCCAGCAGCCACGGACTAGTGTGGACTGAGCAGTTCTTC.

This chain connects TRBV7-9 to TRBJ2-1, with 10 bases aligning to TRBD1. The CDR3 runs 16 residues. V was pared by 5 bases and J by 2 bases, with 6 bases of the junction left unmatched. Germline CDR1 is SEHNR and CDR2 is FQNEAQ (reference sequence). The CDR3 DNA follows: TGTGCCAGCAGCCAGCGGACAGGGGGAGCCTACAATGAGCAGTTCTTC. The encoded protein is CASSQRTGGAYNEQFF.

The chain combines TRBV4-3 with TRBJ1-1, with D possibly being TRBD1 (6 bases). V gave up 4 bases and J gave up 11 bases, with 11 bases separating them. The CDR3 consists of 11 residues. Germline V gene lookup returns CDR1 LGHNA and CDR2 YSLEER. The DNA for the CDR3 is TGCGCCAGCAGCCGGGGACACGAGGCTTTCTTT. Its protein product is CASSRGHEAFF.